One sample yielded the 11 T cell receptor beta chains listed below, sequenced in a study of tumor and adjacent non-tumor tissue in lung cancer. Three rounds of nested PCR, following a modified ARM-PCR protocol, produced the TCRbeta library. One entry per CDR3 protein, called by TCRdb with MiXCR from the multiplex PCR reads. The sample includes 90,000 or so distinct CDR3 sequences, about 66% of them seen just once. The template was RNA from unsorted bulk tissue. The sequenced material came from lung tumor tissue. The receptors shown here come from a man between 70 and 80 years old with non-small cell lung cancer.

Details on this clonotype: The junction differs from germline at one of its ends, possibly a read error. The CDR3 nucleotides are TGCGCCAGCAGGTTGGCCGGGGGGCGGACTGAAGCTTTCTTT. This codes for CASRLAGGRTEAFF. The chain has TRBV5-1 and TRBJ1-1, with D possibly TRBD1 on 6 matching bases. This CDR3 has 14 amino acids. Looked up from germline, CDR1 is SGHRS and CDR2 is YFSETQ. The variable domain in full, completed from reference TRBV5-1 and TRBJ1-1, reads KAGVTQTPRYLIKTRGQQVTLSCSPISGHRSVSWYQQTPGQGLQFLFEYFSETQRNKGNFPGRFSGRQFSNSRSEMNVSTLELGDSALYLCASRLAGGRTEAFFGQGTRLTVV.

With respect to this clonotype: This sequence may be a read error, since a much larger clone differs from it by one base. The chain carries TRBV30 and TRBJ2-2; unclear D gene. V was pared by 2 bases and J by 4 bases, with 8 bases between. Germline assignment: CDR1 GTSNPN and CDR2 SVGIG (reference sequence). The CDR3 consists of 13 residues. The CDR3 spells CAWSSRFTGELFF. The DNA of the CDR3 is TGTGCCTGGAGTTCTAGATTCACCGGGGAGCTGTTTTTT.

A remark on this clonotype: A junction boundary mismatches the germline segment, possibly from a read error. The genes are TRBV9 and TRBJ2-1, with TRBD2 as a possible D gene (5 bases). Germline CDR1 reads SGDLS; CDR2 reads YYNGEE. The CDR3 length is 14 residues. The CDR3 protein is CASSYGGAYNEQSF. In nucleotides, the CDR3 is TGTGCCAGCAGCTACGGAGGAGCTTACAATGAGCAGTCCTTC.

This clonotype appeared many times. The V call is TRBV6-6, the J call TRBJ2-5; perhaps TRBD2 as D (5 bases). The CDR3 contains 12 residues. Per the germline V gene, CDR1 is MNHNY and CDR2 is SVGAGI (reference sequence). Between the trimmed V and J ends, which lost 5 bases and 7 bases, there was a span of 11 bases. In nucleotides, the CDR3 is TGTGCCAGCAGTAACGGAGGCGGGACCCAGTACTTC. Its protein is CASSNGGGTQYF.

The chain uses TRBV11-2 and TRBJ2-2; D not resolved. Germline lookup yields CDR1 SGHAT and CDR2 FQNNGV. The CDR3 is made up of 14 amino acids. V dropped 7 bases and J dropped 4 bases, with 13 bases sitting between them. The CDR3 sequence is CASNPRTVTGELFF. CDR3 DNA: TGTGCCAGCAACCCTCGGACGGTCACCGGGGAGCTGTTTTTT.

The CDR3 loop is CASSFSRGRSSEQFF. CDR3 in DNA: TGTGCCAGCAGTTTTTCACGGGGGAGATCCAGTGAGCAGTTCTTC. The J gene is TRBJ2-1, the V gene TRBV12-3 or TRBV12-4; possible D gene TRBD2, 6 bases. V shed 3 bases and J shed 9 bases, with 18 bases lying between them. The CDR3 covers 15 residues.

Of note for this clonotype: One end of the junction does not line up with germline, which may come from a read error. This chain links TRBV11-2 with TRBJ2-2; D perhaps matches TRBD1 (8 bases). Germline lookup yields CDR1 SGHAT and CDR2 FQNNGV. The CDR3 has 15 residues. This chain's CDR3 is CASSHHRGGTGDLLF. The CDR3 nucleotides are TGTGCCAGCAGCCACCACAGGGGGGGGACCGGGGACCTGTTATTT. The full variable domain, rest sourced from reference TRBV11-2 and TRBJ2-2, is EAGVAQSPRYKIIEKRQSVAFWCNPISGHATLYWYQQILGQGPKLLIQFQNNGVVDDSQLPKDRFSAERLKGVDSTLKIQPAKLEDSAVYLCASSHHRGGTGDLLFGEGSRLTVL.

The J gene is TRBJ2-1, the V gene TRBV5-6; no definite D call. V was trimmed by 6 bases and J by 6 bases, leaving 10 bases between them. Germline V CDR1 and CDR2: SGHDT, YYEEEE. CDR3 length equals 12 residues. This chain's CDR3 is CASNWLSNEQFF. In DNA, the CDR3 is TGTGCCAGCAACTGGTTAAGCAATGAGCAGTTCTTC.

About this clonotype: The CDR3 does not close with the conserved phenylalanine or tryptophan, likely indicating a read error. Because the CDR3's place on the DNA is in doubt, the DNA is left out and the CDR3 is given as listed by TCRdb. This sequence joins TRBV21-1 and TRBJ2-5; TRBD2, the table's D call, was not compared with the DNA. TRBV21-1 is a pseudogene locus. The CDR3 is made up of 15 amino acids, end residues included. CDR3 sequence reads: CASSKGESPPGTQYL.

This clonotype appeared many times. The chain is built from TRBV6-6 and TRBJ1-5; unclear D gene. The CDR3 is 20 amino acids. Trimming stripped 2 bases from V and 1 base from J, with 24 bases between. Germline V gene data show CDR1 as MNHNY and CDR2 as SVGAGI (reference sequence). The CDR3 DNA follows: TGTGCCAGCAGTTACCATAGTCCGGAGTCGGGAGTAGGGAGCAATCAGCCCCAGCATTTT. Protein: CASSYHSPESGVGSNQPQHF.

This sequence joins TRBV6-5 and TRBJ1-6; D unresolved. Deletions cut 5 bases from V and 8 bases from J, with 13 bases between. This CDR3 contains 14 residues. Germline V gene data show CDR1 as MNHEY and CDR2 as SVGAGI. The CDR3 loop reads CASSVRTKDSPLHF. The CDR3 bases are TGTGCCAGCAGTGTACGGACTAAGGATTCACCCCTCCACTTT.